This TCR beta chain was documented in a study of cytomegalovirus exposure and HLA in healthy donors. The germline gives CDR1 DFQATT, CDR2 SNEGSKA (reference sequence). This CDR3 contains 11 residues. Clones were sequenced by immunoSEQ multiplex PCR, and TCRdb holds only the in-frame ones, with some missing. Of 160,000 or so clones in the sample, roughly 91% are singletons; the top ten hold roughly 3%. The donors were part of the validation cohort, which consisted of more than 90 subjects and was separate from the first cohort of hundreds of subjects. V and J are TRBV20-1 and TRBJ2-1; the D gene is possibly TRBD2 (5 bases). The receptor was derived from a young man in good health and CMV-seronegative. Sequencing used PBMCs. DNA of the CDR3: TGCAGCTCGGGGAATAAGGGTGAGCAGTTCTTC. Residues: CSSGNKGEQFF.